Below, 20 T cell receptor beta chains from the same sample are listed, as sequenced in a study of beta chain features in type 1 diabetes. Study-wide results and limits: Shorter TCRB CDR3s, moderately but significantly so, were found in Type 1 diabetes patients in all four CD4+ subsets.

Expressed TCRB transcripts were sequenced, since all the RNA that had been isolated was reverse transcribed. This table comes from immunoSEQ multiplex PCR, and its TCRdb copy is limited to in-frame clones, with some not included. The repertoire holds about 660,000 clones, with about 14% as singletons. These receptors' targets are unknown. Sequencing was performed on naive CD4+ T cells from blood. These receptor sequences come from a man younger than 35 with type 1 diabetes.

This clone was detected only a few times. The chain uses TRBV7-9 and TRBJ2-7; TRBD1 is a possible D gene (5 bases). This CDR3 is built from 14 residues. The V gene's germline CDR1 is SEHNR and CDR2 FQNEAQ (reference sequence). V lost 5 bases and J 4 bases, leaving 15 bases between the germline ends. CDR3 sequence reads: CASSSTGVEYEQYF. The CDR3 DNA follows: TGTGCCAGCAGCAGCACAGGTGTTGAATACGAGCAGTACTTC.

This clone appeared a few times. The rearrangement uses TRBV9 and TRBJ2-3; possible D gene TRBD1, 6 bases. Trimming stripped 4 bases from V and 3 bases from J, with 9 bases between. From germline, CDR1 is SGDLS and CDR2 YYNGEE. This CDR3 has 13 amino acids. As DNA, the CDR3 is TGTGCCAGCAGCATTCAGGGGACAGATACGCAGTATTTT. This gives the protein CASSIQGTDTQYF.

The chain has TRBV15 and TRBJ2-1; no firm D call. The CDR3 sequence is 13 residues long. CDR1 and CDR2 from the germline V gene are LNHNV and YYDKDF (reference sequence). V gave up 3 bases and J gave up 12 bases, with 15 bases separating them. This CDR3 is CATSSPLSGGQFF. CDR3 DNA sequence: TGTGCCACCAGCAGTCCCTTGTCTGGTGGGCAGTTCTTC. Looking up the rest from reference TRBV15 and TRBJ2-1 gives the full variable domain: DAMVIQNPRYQVTQFGKPVTLSCSQTLNHNVMYWYQQKSSQAPKLLFHYYDKDFNNEADTPDNFQSRRPNTSFCFLDIRSPGLGDTAMYLCATSSPLSGGQFFGPGTRLTVL.

J is TRBJ2-3 and V is TRBV6-4; D might be TRBD2 (7 bases). With 4 bases removed from V and 1 base from J, the gap between germline ends came to 12 bases. In germline, CDR1 is MRHNA, CDR2 SNTAGT. This CDR3 is 15 amino acids long. The CDR3 DNA is TGTGCCAGCAGTGCAACGGGGGGCCGCACAGATACGCAGTATTTT. This sequence encodes CASSATGGRTDTQYF.

This clone was found a few times. Other DNA sequences in the sample encode the same CDR3. The chain combines TRBV5-1 with TRBJ2-2, with 9 bases that match TRBD1. After removal of 3 bases from V and 1 base from J, the junction contained 1 base not matched to a gene. CDR3 length equals 15 residues. CDR1 and CDR2 from the germline V gene are SGHRS and YFSETQ. The CDR3: CASSSGQGNTGELFF. The CDR3 bases are TGCGCCAGCAGCTCGGGACAGGGGAACACCGGGGAGCTGTTTTTT.

As concerns this clone: Germline and junction disagree at one end, which may indicate a read error. The chain uses TRBV7-7 and TRBJ2-1, with D maybe TRBD1 (5 bases). The CDR3 is made up of 15 amino acids. Germline assignment: CDR1 SSHAT and CDR2 FNYEAQ (reference sequence). CDR3 region: CASSLVGRTYNEQFF. CDR3 in DNA: TGTGCTAGCAGCTTAGTGGGGCGGACCTACAATGAGCAGTTCTTC.

This clone was observed a few times. CDR3 nucleotide sequence: TGCGCCAGCAGCCAAGAGGGACTAGCGGCATCTTACAATGAGCAGTTCTTC. This sequence encodes CASSQEGLAASYNEQFF. The rearrangement uses TRBV4-1 and TRBJ2-1, with 11 bases matching TRBD2. Germline CDR1 reads MGHRA; CDR2 reads YSYEKL. This CDR3 spans 17 amino acids. With V trimmed by 0 bases and J by 4 bases, 5 bases remained unmatched.

The chain has TRBV9 and TRBJ2-2; 7 positions agree with TRBD1. The CDR3 sequence is 16 residues long. J was trimmed by 1 base and V by 4 bases; bases with no gene match: 7. Germline CDR1 is SGDLS and CDR2 is YYNGEE. CDR3 loop: CASSTQTGRNTGELFF. The CDR3 nucleotides read TGTGCCAGCAGCACCCAGACAGGGAGGAACACCGGGGAGCTGTTTTTT.

The V gene is TRBV7-2, the J gene TRBJ2-5; TRBD1 matches 11 bases. J was trimmed by 7 bases and V by 7 bases; bases with no gene match: 5. CDR1 is SGHTA, CDR2 FQGNSA, per germline. The CDR3 totals 13 residues. The CDR3 coding sequence is TGTGCCAGCAACCCGGGACAGGGGGGGACCCAGTACTTC. Amino acid sequence: CASNPGQGGTQYF.

This rearrangement joins TRBV9 to TRBJ1-1; 7 bases are a match to TRBD1. This CDR3 spans 14 amino acids. Germline V gene sequence: CDR1 SGDLS, CDR2 YYNGEE. Losses at the gene ends were 2 bases for V and 1 base for J; bases not matched to a gene: 2. CDR3 sequence: CASSVQGGNTEAFF. The CDR3 nucleotides read TGTGCCAGCAGCGTTCAGGGGGGGAACACTGAAGCTTTCTTT. The full variable domain, its missing parts supplied by reference TRBV9 and TRBJ1-1, is DSGVTQTPKHLITATGQRVTLRCSPRSGDLSVYWYQQSLDQGLQFLIQYYNGEERAKGNILERFSAQQFPDLHSELNLSSLELGDSALYFCASSVQGGNTEAFFGQGTRLTVV.

The chain recombines TRBV7-2 with TRBJ2-1, with 10 positions matching TRBD2. With 3 bases clipped from V and 7 bases from J, the junction kept 6 bases outside the gene matches. The germline V gene encodes CDR1 SGHTA and CDR2 FQGNSA. The CDR3 runs to 15 residues. The CDR3 is CASSLASGSRNEQFF. CDR3 sequence (DNA): TGTGCCAGCAGCTTGGCTAGCGGGAGCCGAAATGAGCAGTTCTTC.

The rearrangement joins TRBV7-2 to TRBJ2-1; D is uncertain. Trimming took off 1 base at V and 6 bases at J, with 10 bases between the two ends. This CDR3 has 14 amino acids. From germline, CDR1 is SGHTA and CDR2 FQGNSA. The CDR3 coding sequence is TGTGCCAGCAGCTTAGGAGGATTCACCAATGAGCAGTTCTTC. Its translation is CASSLGGFTNEQFF.

The chain uses TRBV29-1 and TRBJ2-2; D remains ambiguous. Germline V gives CDR1 SQVTM, CDR2 ANQGSEA. With 2 bases removed from V and 0 bases from J, the gap between germline ends came to 7 bases. The length of the CDR3 is 14 residues. The CDR3 DNA reads TGCAGCGTTGAACAGACCCCGAACACCGGGGAGCTGTTTTTT. This translates into CSVEQTPNTGELFF.

This chain's CDR3 is CASSESGTGGSDTQYF. For the CDR3, the DNA is TGTGCCAGCAGTGAATCGGGGACAGGGGGATCAGATACGCAGTATTTT. The chain combines TRBV25-1 with TRBJ2-3; 11 nucleotides line up with TRBD1. The CDR3 runs to 16 residues. V lost 1 base, J lost 4 bases, and 4 bases stayed unmatched. Germline assignment: CDR1 MGHDK and CDR2 SYGVNS.

This clone has just a few counts. The chain links TRBV25-1 to TRBJ2-1; possible D gene TRBD1, 5 bases. The CDR3 totals 14 residues. Germline CDR1 and CDR2: MGHDK and SYGVNS. V lost 5 bases to trimming and J lost 3 bases, with 11 bases between them. The CDR3 region is CASSRREFYNEQFF. In DNA, the CDR3 is TGTGCCAGCAGTCGCAGGGAATTCTACAATGAGCAGTTCTTC.

This chain joins TRBV28 and TRBJ1-5, with 9 nucleotides matching TRBD1. V lost 6 bases and J lost 5; bases outside the gene matches: 5. The germline gives CDR1 MDHEN, CDR2 SYDVKM. The CDR3 length is 14 residues. As DNA, the CDR3 is TGTGCCAGCAGCGTGGACAGGGGAGATCAGCCCCAGCATTTT. It specifies CASSVDRGDQPQHF. The variable domain in full, with the rest retrieved from reference TRBV28 and TRBJ1-5, is DVKVTQSSRYLVKRTGEKVFLECVQDMDHENMFWYRQDPGLGLRLIYFSYDVKMKEKGDIPEGYSVSREKKERFSLILESASTNQTSMYLCASSVDRGDQPQHFGDGTRLSIL.

This clone has more than one count but fewer than ten. The chain is built from TRBV4-3 and TRBJ2-7; 10 nucleotides match TRBD1. The V segment lost 3 bases and the J segment 2 bases; nucleotides outside the gene matches: 4. Looked up from germline, CDR1 is LGHNA and CDR2 is YSLEER. The CDR3 consists of 15 residues. This CDR3 reads CASSQGQGHPYEQYF. CDR3 nucleotide sequence: TGCGCCAGCAGCCAGGGACAGGGGCACCCCTACGAGCAGTACTTC.

The rearrangement links TRBV11-2 to TRBJ2-3, with 8 bases aligning to TRBD2. The CDR3 has 12 residues. V was pared by 10 bases and J by 2 bases, with 2 bases of the junction left unmatched. Germline CDR1 reads SGHAT; CDR2 reads FQNNGV. Here the CDR3 reads CATGGVTDTQYF. The CDR3 DNA is TGTGCCACGGGGGGGGTCACAGATACGCAGTATTTT.

This clone was detected a few times. The rearrangement uses TRBV19 and TRBJ1-5; D remains ambiguous. This CDR3 contains 16 residues. V gave up 3 bases and J gave up 0 bases, with 12 bases separating them. In germline, CDR1 is LNHDA, CDR2 SQIVND (reference sequence). CDR3: CASSIPAGSSNQPQHF. The CDR3 nucleotides read TGTGCCAGTAGTATCCCGGCCGGGAGTAGCAATCAGCCCCAGCATTTT.

This clone came up a few times. V and J are TRBV18 and TRBJ2-5; tentative D call: TRBD1 (6 bases). Germline CDR1 is KGHSH and CDR2 is LQKENI. V was clipped by 3 bases and J by 3 bases, with 11 bases between them. This CDR3 comprises 14 residues. CDR3 bases: TGTGCCAGCTCACCTCAAGGACAGAAAGAGACCCAGTACTTC. As protein: CASSPQGQKETQYF.